The rows below give T cell receptor beta chains drawn from one sample of a study of cytomegalovirus exposure and HLA in healthy donors. This table comes from immunoSEQ multiplex PCR, and its TCRdb copy is limited to in-frame clones, with some not included. The table shows about 110,000 clones, with about 76% occurring only once. The sequencing sample was made of PBMCs. These receptors all stem from a man aged 35-49 years in good health and CMV-seronegative. Both conserved end residues are part of each CDR3. Each record gives: V gene, CDR3 protein.

TRBV27	CASSLFRQGCNEQFF
TRBV6-5	CASSYMGGGSDEQYF
TRBV5-4	CASSFPGQGALNTEAFF
TRBV15	CATSTLAKDYNEQFF
TRBV4-2	CASSQDLTGLLETQYF
TRBV30	CAWSRLAGDQETQYF
TRBV4-2	CASSQEGTGGREAFF
TRBV9	CASRKPGQGYEQYF
TRBV4-2	CASSQEVGWETQYF
TRBV19	CASSIEVGQGNQPQHF
TRBV10-2	CASTASTGGPQEQFF
TRBV5-1	CASSWTTNQPQHF
TRBV19	CASSPTGSSYEQYF
TRBV21-1	CASSRNLGQEDNEQFF
TRBV19	CASSINTGNNEQFF
TRBV6-1	CAISESLSRGYTF
TRBV19	CASSMGGTSGGPYSNQPQHF
TRBV27	CASSLSLPSYEQYF
TRBV4-1	CASSQVLGDRGGTDTQYF
TRBV5-8	CASSKNRGYGEKLFF
TRBV30	CAWSDGGVKAFF
TRBV19	CASSIGAGATYEQYF